The 23 T cell receptor beta chains below come from one sample, sequenced in a study of vaccination and CD4 T cells after COVID-19. Their antigens are not known. Treatment described: roughly ten-day PBMC culture with coronavirus spike peptide pools or control peptides (ViraFEST assay). Sequenced with the Oncomine TCR Beta short-read assay was DNA taken from cultured CD4+ T cells. TCRdb reanalysed the PCR reads using MiXCR and keeps one entry per CDR3 protein. The data show roughly 5,400 distinct CDR3 sequences, 30% to 35% seen once. Sequenced material: CD4+ T cells from blood, cultured in vitro, taken after SARS-CoV-2 vaccination. All receptors come from a human donor who had recovered from COVID-19.

This clonotype was found a few times. The CDR3 DNA follows: TGTGCCAGCAGTAGGGAAGATTCACCCCTCCACTTT. This codes for CASSREDSPLHF. J is TRBJ1-6 and V is TRBV27, with D unresolved. V was clipped by 5 bases and J by 8 bases, with 7 bases between them. The V gene's germline CDR1 is MNHEY and CDR2 SMNVEV (reference sequence). This CDR3 is built from 12 residues.

J is TRBJ2-3 and V is TRBV6-2 or TRBV6-3; TRBD2 is a possible D gene (5 bases). In germline, CDR1 is MNHEY, CDR2 SVGEGT. This CDR3 is built from 15 residues. The V end lost 8 bases, the J end lost 3 bases, and 18 bases lay between the germline ends. The DNA for the CDR3 is TGTGCCAGCCGCACCACGCTAGCATTAACAGATACGCAGTATTTT. It translates to CASRTTLALTDTQYF.

There are a few counts of this clonotype. This sequence joins TRBV20-1 and TRBJ2-5; 13 nucleotides agree with TRBD2. The CDR3 spans 16 residues. The V and J ends lost 0 bases and 7 bases, in that order; junction bases with no gene match: 8. Germline lookup yields CDR1 DFQATT and CDR2 SNEGSKA (reference sequence). The CDR3 is CSARDLGTSGAGTQYF. Here the CDR3 DNA reads TGCAGTGCTAGAGATTTGGGGACTAGCGGGGCGGGGACCCAGTACTTC.

The rearrangement uses TRBV27 and TRBJ2-7; 9 bases are shared with TRBD2. CDR1 MNHEY and CDR2 SMNVEV come from the germline V gene (reference sequence). The CDR3 loop spans 14 amino acids. After removal of 4 bases from V and 4 bases from J, the junction contained 5 bases not matched to a gene. The CDR3 loop is CASSSVTSGYEQYF. The CDR3 DNA reads as TGTGCCAGCAGTTCTGTGACTAGCGGATACGAGCAGTACTTC.

This clonotype has just a few counts. The V call is TRBV6-1, the J call TRBJ2-1; D remains ambiguous. This CDR3 comprises 16 residues. V lost 2 bases to trimming and J lost 7 bases, with 18 bases between them. CDR1 is MNHNS, CDR2 SASEGT, per germline. The CDR3 sequence: CASSETAGRSKNEQFF. As DNA, the CDR3 is TGTGCCAGCAGTGAAACCGCCGGCAGGTCCAAGAATGAGCAGTTCTTC.

A few counts support this clonotype. The chain has TRBV27 and TRBJ1-2, with unresolved D. V was pared by 5 bases and J by 12 bases, with 19 bases between. CDR3 length equals 13 residues. Germline V gene sequence: CDR1 MNHEY, CDR2 SMNVEV (reference sequence). CDR3 DNA sequence: TGTGCCAGCAGTCACTCCCAATTGGACGTTCACACCTTC. Translating it yields CASSHSQLDVHTF.

In this sample, this clonotype is medium-sized (0.01 to 0.1%). The DNA for the CDR3 is TGCGCCAGCACCAAGGACAGCCCCTACGAGCAGTACTTC. Residues: CASTKDSPYEQYF. V usage is TRBV5-1 and J usage is TRBJ2-7; possibly TRBD1 for D (6 bases). The germline V gene encodes CDR1 SGHRS and CDR2 YFSETQ. The V and J ends lost 6 bases and 2 bases respectively, with 12 bases between them. CDR3 length: 13 amino acids.

The chain combines TRBV7-9 with TRBJ1-2; TRBD1 agrees at 7 bases. The CDR3 is made up of 14 amino acids. Germline V gene data show CDR1 as SEHNR and CDR2 as FQNEAQ (reference sequence). The ends lost 5 bases at V and 4 bases at J; junction bases unmatched: 7. CDR3 sequence: CASSTGAVGYGYTF. The DNA of the CDR3 is TGTGCCAGCAGCACAGGGGCTGTCGGCTATGGCTACACCTTC.

This clonotype was detected a few times. The rearrangement joins TRBV5-4 to TRBJ1-2, with 7 bases identical to TRBD1. CDR1 and CDR2 from the germline V gene are SGHNT and YYREEE (reference sequence). The ends lost 5 bases at V and 4 bases at J; junction bases unmatched: 2. The CDR3 loop spans 12 amino acids. This chain's CDR3 is CASRRDSYGYTF. Here the CDR3 DNA reads TGTGCCAGCAGGAGGGACAGCTATGGCTACACCTTC.

This clonotype was counted between two and nine times. V usage is TRBV25-1 and J usage is TRBJ2-1, with 8 bases identical to TRBD2. Germline lookup yields CDR1 MGHDK and CDR2 SYGVNS. The CDR3 loop spans 15 amino acids. V lost 8 bases, J lost 2 bases, and 8 bases stayed unmatched. The chain's CDR3 is CASAGGAGTYNEQFF. CDR3 bases: TGTGCCAGCGCCGGGGGGGCAGGCACCTACAATGAGCAGTTCTTC.

Here the CDR3 reads CASSQDRGAYGYTF. CDR3 in DNA: TGCGCCAGCAGCCAGGACAGGGGAGCCTATGGCTACACCTTC. The chain uses TRBV4-3 and TRBJ1-2, with 9 bases identical to TRBD1. Per the germline V gene, CDR1 is LGHNA and CDR2 is YSLEER. This CDR3 contains 14 residues. V lost 3 bases to trimming and J lost 4 bases; unmatched junction nucleotides: 3.

This clonotype was detected only a few times. CDR3 DNA sequence: TGCAGTGCTACCCAGGACAGGGGGCCTGGCTACACCTTC. This gives the protein CSATQDRGPGYTF. This chain uses TRBV20-1 with TRBJ1-2; 11 positions agree with TRBD1. V shed 4 bases and J 7 bases; nucleotides not matched to a gene: 5. CDR3 size: 13 residues. Per germline, CDR1 DFQATT and CDR2 SNEGSKA (reference sequence).

The V and J genes are TRBV6-5 and TRBJ2-2; D uncertain. CDR1 and CDR2 from the germline V gene are MNHEY and SVGAGI. This CDR3 comprises 11 residues. Trimming pared 3 bases from V and 7 bases from J, leaving 3 bases between. CDR3 bases: TGTGCCAGCAGTTATTACGGGGAGCTGTTTTTT. As protein: CASSYYGELFF.

The chain couples TRBV24-1 to TRBJ2-7; 8 bases are shared with TRBD1. Trimming cost V 2 bases and J 4 bases; bases outside gene matches: 12. The CDR3 has 17 residues. The germline V gene encodes CDR1 KGHDR and CDR2 SFDVKD. CDR3 sequence (DNA): TGTGCCACCAGTGATTCCGATGGACAGGGAGTGTCGTACGAGCAGTACTTC. This sequence encodes CATSDSDGQGVSYEQYF.

The CDR3 reads CASSIRPQGLNTEAFF. CDR3 DNA sequence: TGTGCCAGTAGTATCCGCCCTCAGGGGTTAAACACTGAAGCTTTCTTT. The chain has TRBV19 and TRBJ1-1, with D tentatively TRBD1 (6 bases). Trimming pared 3 bases from V and 2 bases from J, leaving 16 bases between. Looked up from germline, CDR1 is LNHDA and CDR2 is SQIVND (reference sequence). The CDR3 totals 16 residues.

V gene TRBV6-1 combines with J gene TRBJ2-7; 8 bases line up with TRBD1. The germline gives CDR1 MNHNS, CDR2 SASEGT. V lost 0 bases to trimming and J lost 3 bases; unmatched junction nucleotides: 10. CDR3 length: 17 residues. CDR3 loop: CASSEAFSGQGGYEQYF. In DNA form, the CDR3 reads TGTGCCAGCAGTGAAGCGTTTAGTGGACAGGGAGGCTACGAGCAGTACTTC.

This clonotype was detected a few times. The chain couples TRBV7-2 to TRBJ1-1; unclear D gene. V was trimmed by 4 bases and J by 5 bases, leaving 20 bases between them. This CDR3 spans 16 amino acids. Per germline, CDR1 SGHTA and CDR2 FQGNSA. The CDR3 DNA reads as TGTGCCAGCAGCTCCGCGCGACGGACGGTAATAACTGAAGCTTTCTTT. It encodes CASSSARRTVITEAFF.

The chain joins TRBV5-8 to TRBJ2-2; D is unclear. V lost 5 bases and J lost 3, with 17 bases in between. The CDR3 covers 16 residues. CDR1 and CDR2 (germline): SGHTS, YDEGEE. Written as DNA, the CDR3 is TGTGCCAGCAGGCCCAACTATGGCCCTTACACCGGGGAGCTGTTTTTT. This translates into CASRPNYGPYTGELFF.

This clonotype was seen a few times. V is TRBV5-4 and J is TRBJ2-5; TRBD2 aligns across 7 bases. CDR3 length equals 15 residues. Looked up from germline, CDR1 is SGHNT and CDR2 is YYREEE (reference sequence). The J segment lost 3 bases and the V segment lost 4 bases, leaving 9 bases of the junction unmatched. The CDR3 DNA reads TGTGCCAGCAGCCCTGGAACGGGGGGTGAAGAGACCCAGTACTTC. It codes for CASSPGTGGEETQYF.

This clonotype appeared a few times. V is TRBV20-1 and J is TRBJ1-1; D gene uncertain. The CDR3 runs to 13 residues. V gave up 5 bases and J gave up 0 bases, with 10 bases separating them. CDR1 and CDR2 from the germline V gene are DFQATT and SNEGSKA (reference sequence). The CDR3 loop is CSAPDGMNTEAFF. CDR3 nucleotides: TGCAGTGCTCCCGACGGCATGAACACTGAAGCTTTCTTT.

This clonotype was seen a few times. The rearrangement uses TRBV2 and TRBJ2-5; TRBD2 is a possible D gene (5 bases). The length of the CDR3 is 15 residues. Trimming took off 0 bases at V and 5 bases at J, with 13 bases between the two ends. Germline values: CDR1 SNHLY, CDR2 FYNNEI. The CDR3 sequence is CASSEALVATETQYF. The CDR3 DNA reads TGTGCCAGCAGTGAAGCGTTGGTAGCGACGGAGACCCAGTACTTC.

The chain links TRBV11-3 to TRBJ1-5, with D perhaps TRBD1 (5 bases). Germline V gene data show CDR1 as SGHNT and CDR2 as YENEEA. This CDR3 has 11 residues. CDR3 sequence reads: CGPDGGQPQHF. The CDR3 DNA sequence: TGTGGCCCCGACGGGGGGCAGCCCCAGCATTTT.

A few counts support this clonotype. This chain connects TRBV5-1 to TRBJ1-5, with no clear D. V lost 2 bases to trimming and J lost 6 bases, with 9 bases between them. Germline V CDR1 and CDR2: SGHRS, YFSETQ. This CDR3 spans 13 amino acids. CDR3 protein: CASSFTFGQPQHF. Written as DNA, the CDR3 is TGCGCCAGCAGCTTCACCTTCGGTCAGCCCCAGCATTTT.